This entry describes one TCR beta chain. These data come from a study of T cell responses to AZD1222 COVID-19 vaccine. V dropped 5 bases and J dropped 0 bases, with 10 bases sitting between them. The CDR3 extends over 14 amino acids. Germline V gene sequence: CDR1 LNHDA, CDR2 SQIVND (reference sequence). Here immunoSEQ multiplex PCR was the method, and the copy in TCRdb shows in-frame clones only, minus some. The sample records tens of thousands of clones, about 83% being singletons. The starting material was peripheral blood, obtained 28 days after the second dose of the MenACWY control vaccine. The chain has TRBV19 and TRBJ1-2; D gene unclear. The TCR originated in an adult who received the MenACWY meningococcal vaccine as a control. Here the CDR3 DNA reads TGTGCCAGTAGTCGAATGACGGCTAACTATGGCTACACCTTC. It yields the protein CASSRMTANYGYTF.